This T cell receptor (beta chain) was identified in a study of regulatory T cells in long-lasting Graves disease. Study context: For a period under 3 months, newly diagnosed Graves' patients had taken antithyroid drugs.

Both iRepertoire HTBI primers and Arm-PCR of CDR3 regions were used to build the TCR beta libraries. Via MiXCR, TCRdb re-called the multiplex PCR reads, giving one row per CDR3 protein. This table holds 300,000 to 400,000 distinct CDR3 sequences, around 15% found once. Overall study results and limits: Relative to new patients (966), persistent patients exhibited greater sharing of public clonotypes (2,741). Persistent Graves' cases showed lower TCR diversity than newly diagnosed cases.

The V gene's germline CDR1 is SGDLS and CDR2 YYNGEE. This CDR3 is 14 amino acids long. Trimming stripped 0 bases from V and 1 base from J, with 6 bases between. Time point given: newly diagnosed GD, antithyroid drugs for less than 3 months. TCR sequences were obtained from RNA taken from PBMCs. EDTA tubes received roughly 9.7 milliliters of drawn peripheral blood. With regard to this clonotype: As yet, its antigen is unknown.

The rearrangement links TRBV9 to TRBJ2-3, with D unclear. The clonotype comes from a female donor with Graves disease. Specimen: peripheral blood mononuclear cells (PBMCs), collected at new diagnosis, from a patient treated with antithyroid drugs. The CDR3 loop reads CASSVDLRTDTQYF. The CDR3 bases are TGTGCCAGCAGCGTAGATCTGCGCACAGATACGCAGTATTTT.